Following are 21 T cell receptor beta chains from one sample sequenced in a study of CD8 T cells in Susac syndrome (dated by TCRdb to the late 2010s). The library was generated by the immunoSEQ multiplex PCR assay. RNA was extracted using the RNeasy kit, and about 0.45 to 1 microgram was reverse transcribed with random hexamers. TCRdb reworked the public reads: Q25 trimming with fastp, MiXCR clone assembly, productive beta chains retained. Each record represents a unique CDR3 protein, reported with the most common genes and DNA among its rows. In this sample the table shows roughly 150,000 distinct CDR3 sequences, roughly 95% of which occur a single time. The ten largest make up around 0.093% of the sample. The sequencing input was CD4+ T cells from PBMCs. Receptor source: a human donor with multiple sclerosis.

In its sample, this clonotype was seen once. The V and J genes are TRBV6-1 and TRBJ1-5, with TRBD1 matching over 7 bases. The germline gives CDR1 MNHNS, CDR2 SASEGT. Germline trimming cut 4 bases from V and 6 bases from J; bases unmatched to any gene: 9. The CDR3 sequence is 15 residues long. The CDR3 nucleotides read TGTGCCAGCAGTGCATCCCGGACAGGCGGTCAGCCCCAGCATTTT. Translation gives CASSASRTGGQPQHF.

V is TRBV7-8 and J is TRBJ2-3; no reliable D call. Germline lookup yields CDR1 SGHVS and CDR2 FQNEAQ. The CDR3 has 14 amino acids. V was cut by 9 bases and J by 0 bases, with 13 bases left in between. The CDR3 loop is CASARMTSTDTQYF. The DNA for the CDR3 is TGTGCCAGTGCTCGGATGACTAGCACAGATACGCAGTATTTT.

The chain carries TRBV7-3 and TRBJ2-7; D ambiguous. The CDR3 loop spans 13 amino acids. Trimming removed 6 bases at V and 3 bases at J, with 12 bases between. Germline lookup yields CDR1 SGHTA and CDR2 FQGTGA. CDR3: CASRKGPDYEQYF. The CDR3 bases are TGTGCCAGCAGAAAGGGCCCGGACTACGAGCAGTACTTC.

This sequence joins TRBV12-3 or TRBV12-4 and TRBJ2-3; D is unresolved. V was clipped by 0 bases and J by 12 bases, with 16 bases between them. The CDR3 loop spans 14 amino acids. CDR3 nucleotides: TGTGCCAGCAGTTTAGCGAAGTTTGGGGTGCCACAGTATTTT. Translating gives CASSLAKFGVPQYF.

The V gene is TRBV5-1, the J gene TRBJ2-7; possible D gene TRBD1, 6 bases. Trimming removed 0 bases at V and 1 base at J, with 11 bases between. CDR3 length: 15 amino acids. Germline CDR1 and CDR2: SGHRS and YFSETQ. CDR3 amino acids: CASSLDGTTSYEQYF. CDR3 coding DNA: TGCGCCAGCAGCTTGGATGGGACAACTTCCTACGAGCAGTACTTC.

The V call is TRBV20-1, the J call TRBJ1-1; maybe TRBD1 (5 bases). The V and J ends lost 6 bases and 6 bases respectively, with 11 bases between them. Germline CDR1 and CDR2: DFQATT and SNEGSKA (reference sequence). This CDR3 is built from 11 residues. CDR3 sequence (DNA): TGCAGTGCCGGGGCTACGGCTGAAGCTTTCTTT. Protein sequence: CSAGATAEAFF.

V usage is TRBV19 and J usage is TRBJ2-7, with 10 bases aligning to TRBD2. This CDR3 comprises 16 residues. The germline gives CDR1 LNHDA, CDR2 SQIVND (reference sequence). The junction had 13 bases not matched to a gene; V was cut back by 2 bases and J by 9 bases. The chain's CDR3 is CASSILSSGGPTMQYF. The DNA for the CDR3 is TGTGCCAGTAGTATACTTTCTAGCGGGGGACCTACGATGCAGTACTTC.

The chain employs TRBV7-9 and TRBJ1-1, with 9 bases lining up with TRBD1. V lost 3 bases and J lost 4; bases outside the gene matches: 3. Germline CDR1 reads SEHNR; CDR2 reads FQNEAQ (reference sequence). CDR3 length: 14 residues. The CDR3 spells CASSLGQGATEAFF. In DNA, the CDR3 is TGTGCCAGCAGCTTGGGACAGGGAGCCACTGAAGCTTTCTTT.

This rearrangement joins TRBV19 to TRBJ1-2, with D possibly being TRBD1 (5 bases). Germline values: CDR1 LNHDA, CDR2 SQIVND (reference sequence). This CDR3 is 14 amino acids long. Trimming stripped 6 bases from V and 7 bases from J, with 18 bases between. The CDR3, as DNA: TGTGCCAGTAGCTCCGCCGGGACGTCGGGTGGCTACACCTTC. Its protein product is CASSSAGTSGGYTF.

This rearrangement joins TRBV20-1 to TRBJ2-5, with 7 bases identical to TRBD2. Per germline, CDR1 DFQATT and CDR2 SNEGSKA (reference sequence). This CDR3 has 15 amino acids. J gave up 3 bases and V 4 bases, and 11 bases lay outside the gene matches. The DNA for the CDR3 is TGCAGTGCTACCCGGAGGCGGGAGTTCGAAGAGACCCAGTACTTC. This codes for CSATRRREFEETQYF.

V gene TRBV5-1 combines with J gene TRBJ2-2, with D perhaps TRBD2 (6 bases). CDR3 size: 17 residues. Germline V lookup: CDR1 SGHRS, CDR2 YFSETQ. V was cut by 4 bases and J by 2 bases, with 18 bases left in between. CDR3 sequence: CASSLDPGAGNTGELFF. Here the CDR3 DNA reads TGCGCCAGCAGCCTAGACCCTGGGGCGGGAAACACCGGGGAGCTGTTTTTT.

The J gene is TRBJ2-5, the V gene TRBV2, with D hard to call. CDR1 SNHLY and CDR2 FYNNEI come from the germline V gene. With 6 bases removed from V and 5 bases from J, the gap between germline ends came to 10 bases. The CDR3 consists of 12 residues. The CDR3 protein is CASRAGDETQYF. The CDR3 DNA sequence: TGTGCCAGCAGGGCTGGGGATGAGACCCAGTACTTC.

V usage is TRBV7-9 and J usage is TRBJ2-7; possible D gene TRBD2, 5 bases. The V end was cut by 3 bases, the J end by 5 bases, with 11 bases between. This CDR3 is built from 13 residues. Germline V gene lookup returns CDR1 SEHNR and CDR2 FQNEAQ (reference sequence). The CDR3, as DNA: TGTGCCAGCAGCTTTGAGGGTACGAACGAGCAGTACTTC. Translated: CASSFEGTNEQYF.

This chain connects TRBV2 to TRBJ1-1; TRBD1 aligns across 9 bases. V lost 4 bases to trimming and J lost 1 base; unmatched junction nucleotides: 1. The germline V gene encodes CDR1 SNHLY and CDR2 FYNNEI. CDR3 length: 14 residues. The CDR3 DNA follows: TGTGCCAGCAGTGGGGGACAGGGGAACACTGAAGCTTTCTTT. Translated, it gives CASSGGQGNTEAFF.

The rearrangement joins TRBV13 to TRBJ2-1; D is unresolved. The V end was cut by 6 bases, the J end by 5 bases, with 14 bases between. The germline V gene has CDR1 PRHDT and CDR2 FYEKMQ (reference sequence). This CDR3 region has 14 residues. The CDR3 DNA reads TGTGCCAGCAGTATTACTCGGGCAAACAATGAGCAGTTCTTC. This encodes CASSITRANNEQFF.

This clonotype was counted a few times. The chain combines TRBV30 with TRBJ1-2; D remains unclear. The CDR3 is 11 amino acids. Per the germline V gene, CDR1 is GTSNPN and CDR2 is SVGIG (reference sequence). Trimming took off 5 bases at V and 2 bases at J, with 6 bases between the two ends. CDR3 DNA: TGTGCCTGGTCCCGGAACTATGGCTACACCTTC. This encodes CAWSRNYGYTF.

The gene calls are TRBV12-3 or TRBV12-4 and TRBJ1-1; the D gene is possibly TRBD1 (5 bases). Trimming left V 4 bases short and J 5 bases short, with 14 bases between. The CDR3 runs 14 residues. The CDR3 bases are TGTGCCAGCAGTTGGCGGCAGGGTACGACTGAAGCTTTCTTT. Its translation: CASSWRQGTTEAFF.

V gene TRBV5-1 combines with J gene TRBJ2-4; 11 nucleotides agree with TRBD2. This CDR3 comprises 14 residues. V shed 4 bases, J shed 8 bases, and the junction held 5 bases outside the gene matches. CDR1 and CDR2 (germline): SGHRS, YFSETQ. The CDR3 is CASSAGLAEDIQYF. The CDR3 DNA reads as TGCGCCAGCAGCGCGGGACTAGCGGAGGACATTCAGTACTTC.

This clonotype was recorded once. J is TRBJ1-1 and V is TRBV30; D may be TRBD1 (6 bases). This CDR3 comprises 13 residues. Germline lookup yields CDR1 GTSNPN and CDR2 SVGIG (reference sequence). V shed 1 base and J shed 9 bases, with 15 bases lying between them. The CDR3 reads CAWSGGAGEKAFF. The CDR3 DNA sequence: TGTGCCTGGAGTGGAGGGGCAGGGGAAAAAGCTTTCTTT.

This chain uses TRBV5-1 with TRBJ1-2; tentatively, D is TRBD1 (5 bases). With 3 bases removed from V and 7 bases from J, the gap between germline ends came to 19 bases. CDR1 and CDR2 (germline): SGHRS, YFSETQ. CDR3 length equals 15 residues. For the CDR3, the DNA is TGCGCCAGCAGCTATTGGGGGAAACCAGAATCTGGCTACACCTTC. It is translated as CASSYWGKPESGYTF.

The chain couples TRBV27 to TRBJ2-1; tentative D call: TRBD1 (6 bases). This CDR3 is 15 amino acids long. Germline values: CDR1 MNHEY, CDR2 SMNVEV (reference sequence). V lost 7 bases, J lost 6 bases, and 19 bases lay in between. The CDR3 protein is CASNRAPSDSNEQFF. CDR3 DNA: TGTGCCAGCAACAGGGCACCCTCGGATAGCAATGAGCAGTTCTTC.